The source of this T cell receptor (beta chain) is a study of T cell responses to AZD1222 COVID-19 vaccine. Study observations and caveats: No day 14 peak samples; only post-peak repertoires were characterized.

The table came from immunoSEQ multiplex PCR; TCRdb's copy has only in-frame clones and leaves some out. Here the sample spans 180,000 or so clones, 91% being singletons. About this clone itself: Its target is unknown.

The germline CDR1 and CDR2 sequences are MNHNS and SASEGT. V was clipped by 2 bases and J by 5 bases, with 4 bases between them. This CDR3 comprises 11 residues. V is TRBV6-1 and J is TRBJ2-7, with unresolved D. This TCR was recovered from an adult who received the AZD1222 COVID-19 vaccine. The specimen comprised peripheral blood, sampled 28 days after the second AZD1222 dose. CDR3 region: CASSETHEQYF. In nucleotides, the CDR3 is TGTGCCAGCAGTGAAACCCACGAGCAGTACTTC.